This TCR beta chain originates from a study of T cells after yellow fever vaccination. Whole-study results and caveats: Re-detected after boosting: most primary clones, 96% of CD4 and about 85% of CD8. It was the secondary response that reached its peak faster, day 5 versus 15, but it was weaker.

V dropped 3 bases and J dropped 4 bases, with 14 bases sitting between them. Germline loops: CDR1 DFQATT, CDR2 SNEGSKA (reference sequence). CDR3 length: 14 amino acids. This clonotype was counted ten times or more. Antigen: not known. Synthesis of TCR cDNA relied on 5'RACE template switching, which attached a universal primer site and UMIs. Each CDR3 protein is one row after TCRdb ran MiXCR on the 5' RACE reads. The sample has about 630,000 distinct CDR3 sequences; roughly 12% are singletons. This TCR was sampled from a man aged 25-40 years who received the YFV17D yellow fever vaccine. This chain links TRBV20-1 with TRBJ2-3; D is possibly TRBD2 (6 bases). The sequences come from PBMCs, collected on the day of the yellow fever booster vaccination. CDR3 region: CSASKVGGADTQYF. Here the CDR3 DNA reads TGCAGTGCTAGTAAAGTCGGCGGGGCAGATACGCAGTATTTT.